The clone carrying this T cell receptor (beta chain) was counted many times. Its matching antigen is unknown. From germline, CDR1 is MDHEN and CDR2 SYDVKM. The germline V and J ends were trimmed by 3 bases and 4 bases, with 7 bases remaining between them. The CDR3 has 13 residues. The sample originates from a study of T cells in Graves' hyperthyroidism and ophthalmopathy. Overall study context: The authors collected peripheral blood at initial diagnosis, before any treatment. Broader study findings: Blood also showed most of the thyroid clonotypes that were expanded above 0.001.

TCR beta CDR3 regions were amplified from RNA transcripts. Initially, a first-round RT-PCR of the TCR CDR3 employed the HTBI primer set. MiXCR, run by TCRdb on the multiplex PCR reads, gives a single entry per CDR3 protein. The sample carries some 620,000 distinct CDR3 sequences, under 20% recorded once. The receptor was isolated from a woman aged 25 to 39 with Graves' hyperthyroidism. The chain has TRBV28 and TRBJ1-5, with D unresolved. Material: blood. CDR3 coding DNA: TGTGCCAGCAGTTTCGGTAGAAATCAGCCCCAGCATTTT. Residues: CASSFGRNQPQHF.